This is a list of T cell receptor beta chains from one sample in a study of T cell responses to AZD1222 COVID-19 vaccine. Libraries were prepared by immunoSEQ multiplex PCR; TCRdb keeps only in-frame clonotypes and omits some of them. The sample lists around 110,000 clones; more than 80% were seen once. The starting material was peripheral blood, obtained on day 0 of AZD1222 vaccination. All receptors come from an adult in good health. Both conserved end residues are part of each CDR3. Each record gives: D gene, clone size, J gene, V gene, CDR3 protein, CDR3 DNA. The D gene is left open where the match is weak. Where a row states a size, it is once, few, many or the class of an expanded clone; other rows omit it.

NA	NA	TRBJ1-3	TRBV28	CASSSPRALMGPGNTIYF	TGTGCCAGCAGTTCCCCCAGGGCCCTGATGGGACCTGGAAACACCATATATTTT
NA	NA	TRBJ1-1	TRBV10-2	CASSEEGPEAFF	TGCGCCAGCAGTGAAGAAGGGCCTGAAGCTTTCTTT
TRBD1	once	TRBJ1-6	TRBV7-9	CASSLDGTVIPTMNSPLHF	TGTGCCAGCAGCTTAGACGGGACAGTCATCCCGACTATGAATTCACCCCTCCACTTT
NA	NA	TRBJ2-7	TRBV7-9	CASGASSYEQYF	TGTGCCAGCGGGGCCAGCTCCTACGAGCAGTACTTC
TRBD1	NA	TRBJ2-3	TRBV5-5	CASSLSQGALSTDTQYF	TGTGCCAGCAGCTTGAGCCAGGGGGCCCTTAGCACAGATACGCAGTATTTT
TRBD1	NA	TRBJ2-1	TRBV28	CASSRHTGTGGNEQFF	TGTGCCAGCAGTCGACATACCGGGACAGGGGGCAATGAGCAGTTCTTC
TRBD2	NA	TRBJ2-1	TRBV6-6	CAVAGGSYNEQFF	TGTGCTGTAGCGGGAGGGTCCTACAATGAGCAGTTCTTC
TRBD2	NA	TRBJ2-5	TRBV7-9	CASSAGEQETQYF	TGTGCCAGCAGCGCGGGGGAACAAGAGACCCAGTACTTC
NA	once	TRBJ2-7	TRBV5-1	CASSLRTGAYEQYF	TGCGCCAGCAGCTTGCGAACGGGGGCTTACGAGCAGTACTTC
TRBD2	NA	TRBJ2-5	TRBV2	CASKRGSETQYF	TGTGCCAGCAAGCGGGGTTCAGAGACCCAGTACTTC
NA	NA	TRBJ2-1	TRBV7-9	CASSFNPGEKFF	TGTGCCAGCAGCTTCAACCCCGGGGAGAAGTTCTTC
NA	NA	TRBJ2-2	TRBV5-1	CASSFRVGSGTGELFF	TGCGCCAGCAGCTTCAGGGTCGGTTCGGGCACCGGGGAGCTGTTTTTT
NA	NA	TRBJ2-5	TRBV19	CASRTHGETQYF	TGTGCCAGTAGGACTCACGGAGAGACCCAGTACTTC
TRBD1	NA	TRBJ1-2	TRBV29-1	CSASGGGVYGYTF	TGCAGCGCAAGTGGAGGGGGCGTCTATGGCTACACCTTC
NA	few	TRBJ2-7	TRBV6-5	CASRAGLEYEQYF	TGTGCCAGCAGGGCAGGCCTTGAGTACGAGCAGTACTTC
NA	NA	TRBJ1-2	TRBV28	CASSPQRGYYGYTF	TGTGCCAGCAGTCCCCAAAGGGGGTATTATGGCTACACCTTC
TRBD2	NA	TRBJ2-3	TRBV18	CASSLLERGRTDTQYF	TGTGCCAGCTCACTCCTCGAGCGGGGTCGGACAGATACGCAGTATTTT
NA	NA	TRBJ2-2	TRBV5-1	CASSLAASSGELFF	TGCGCCAGCAGCTTGGCCGCTAGCTCGGGGGAGCTGTTTTTT
NA	NA	TRBJ1-5	TRBV2	CASSETSALTNQPQHF	TGTGCCAGCAGTGAAACGTCCGCCCTCACCAATCAGCCCCAGCATTTT
NA	NA	TRBJ1-2	TRBV2	CASSEAGGGIYGYTF	TGTGCCAGCAGTGAAGCAGGTGGAGGGATATATGGCTACACCTTC
NA	NA	TRBJ1-1	TRBV11-3	CASSYGGVTEAFF	TGTGCCAGCAGCTACGGGGGGGTCACTGAAGCTTTCTTT
NA	once	TRBJ2-5	TRBV11-3	CASSFLLQETQYF	TGTGCCAGCAGCTTCTTGCTCCAAGAGACCCAGTACTTC
NA	once	TRBJ2-3	TRBV27	CASSLPTTDTQYF	TGTGCCAGCAGTTTACCCACCACAGATACGCAGTATTTT
TRBD1	NA	TRBJ1-4	TRBV4-3	CASSRTGGPNEKLFF	TGCGCCAGCAGCCGCACAGGGGGTCCAAATGAAAAACTGTTTTTT
NA	NA	TRBJ2-3	TRBV7-3	CASSFLRQPSTDTQYF	TGTGCCAGCAGCTTCCTACGACAGCCTAGCACAGATACGCAGTATTTT
TRBD2	few	TRBJ2-5	TRBV6-2/TRBV6-3	CASSSSGKTYETQYF	TGTGCCAGCAGCAGTAGCGGGAAGACTTACGAGACCCAGTACTTC
NA	NA	TRBJ2-1	TRBV15	CATSRDSYNEQFF	TGTGCCACCAGCAGAGATAGTTACAATGAGCAGTTCTTC
TRBD2	few	TRBJ2-3	TRBV9	CASSPPFLAGGQDTQYF	TGTGCCAGCAGCCCACCGTTCCTAGCGGGGGGGCAAGATACGCAGTATTTT
TRBD1	NA	TRBJ1-4	TRBV28	CASSFLGTGRNEKLFF	TGTGCCAGCAGTTTTCTTGGGACAGGGCGTAATGAAAAACTGTTTTTT